The rows below give T cell receptor beta chains drawn from one sample of a study of T-cell memory formation after mild COVID-19. From the 5' RACE reads, TCRdb called clonotypes with MiXCR, one entry per CDR3 protein. The profile shows approximately 440,000 distinct CDR3 sequences, around 20% of them singletons. Sequencing input: PBMCs or a T cell subset sorted from them (not recorded which). The receptors here all came from an adult woman who had mild COVID-19 (a few samples of this study predate the infection). Cell type and time point are not known. The CDR3 runs from the conserved cysteine through the conserved F or W. The D gene is left open where the match is weak. Clone size is not always given. Where it is, it says once, few, many or a class for expanded clones.

V gene	clone size	J gene	D gene	CDR3 protein	CDR3 DNA
TRBV5-1	few	TRBJ2-2	TRBD2	CASSLTSGMNTGELFF	TGCGCCAGCAGCTTGACTAGCGGGATGAACACCGGGGAGCTGTTTTTT
TRBV29-1	-	TRBJ2-2	TRBD2	CSVYAGTSGRRGSSGELFF	TGCAGCGTTTACGCCGGGACTAGCGGGAGAAGGGGCTCCAGCGGGGAGCTGTTTTTT
TRBV20-1	-	TRBJ1-6	-	CSARGPWINSPLHF	TGCAGTGCTAGAGGGCCGTGGATTAATTCACCCCTCCACTTT
TRBV20-1	-	TRBJ1-1	-	CSARDGWGAVNTEAFF	TGCAGTGCTAGAGATGGATGGGGGGCAGTGAACACTGAAGCTTTCTTT
TRBV29-1	-	TRBJ2-2	-	CSVEMDSPNTGELFF	TGCAGCGTTGAAATGGACAGTCCGAACACCGGGGAGCTGTTTTTT
TRBV20-1	few	TRBJ2-2	-	CSASSPQSTGELFF	TGCAGTGCTAGTTCCCCGCAAAGCACCGGGGAGCTGTTTTTT
TRBV7-9	few	TRBJ2-1	TRBD2	CASSLGVSGTNEQFF	TGTGCCAGCTCCCTGGGGGTTAGCGGGACAAATGAGCAGTTCTTC
TRBV24-1	-	TRBJ2-2	TRBD1	CATSDRGQGANTGELFF	TGTGCCACCAGTGACCGTGGACAGGGGGCGAACACCGGGGAGCTGTTTTTT
TRBV20-1	-	TRBJ2-7	-	CSARDPLESYEQYF	TGCAGTGCTAGGGACCCACTGGAGTCCTACGAGCAGTACTTC
TRBV29-1	-	TRBJ1-1	-	CSVDSTEAFF	TGCAGCGTTGACAGCACTGAAGCTTTCTTT
TRBV4-1	few	TRBJ2-4	-	CASSQEPLNIQYF	TGCGCCAGCAGCCAAGAACCCCTAAACATTCAGTACTTC
TRBV6-1	-	TRBJ2-1	-	CASSETAPAGPEFF	TGTGCCAGCAGTGAAACGGCCCCCGCGGGTCCCGAGTTCTTC
TRBV19	-	TRBJ2-3	-	CASSTSKNTQYF	TGTGCCAGTAGTACGTCCAAGAATACGCAGTATTTT
TRBV4-3	-	TRBJ2-5	-	CASSQAPGGLETQYF	TGCGCCAGCAGCCAAGCCCCCGGAGGGCTGGAGACCCAGTACTTC
TRBV4-1	-	TRBJ2-2	TRBD1	CASSQERGGAHTGELFF	TGCGCCAGCAGCCAAGAGAGAGGGGGCGCGCACACCGGGGAGCTGTTTTTT
TRBV19	-	TRBJ1-5	TRBD1	CASSLLPGQAHYSNQPQHF	TGTGCCAGTAGTCTCCTCCCGGGACAGGCCCACTATAGCAATCAGCCCCAGCATTTT
TRBV6-5	-	TRBJ1-3	TRBD1	CASSEDRGRNTIYF	TGTGCCAGCAGCGAGGACAGGGGGCGAAACACCATATATTTT
TRBV15	-	TRBJ1-2	-	CATSRDYIRTRGDYGYTF	TGTGCCACCAGCAGAGATTACATTCGGACCCGAGGGGACTATGGCTACACCTTC
TRBV7-2	few	TRBJ1-2	-	CASSTRDIYYGYTF	TGTGCCAGCAGCACCCGGGACATCTACTATGGCTACACCTTC
TRBV7-2	many	TRBJ2-6	-	CASSLWGSGANVLTF	TGTGCCAGCAGCTTATGGGGGTCTGGGGCCAACGTCCTGACTTTC
TRBV6-5	-	TRBJ2-7	TRBD1	CASTQGAGNSYEQYF	TGTGCCAGCACTCAGGGGGCAGGGAATTCCTACGAGCAGTACTTC
TRBV10-3	few	TRBJ2-2	-	CAISERGMENTGELFF	TGTGCCATCAGTGAGAGGGGGATGGAGAACACCGGGGAGCTGTTTTTT
TRBV29-1	-	TRBJ1-3	TRBD1	CSTTGGFAGNTIYF	TGCAGCACGACAGGGGGTTTCGCAGGAAACACCATATATTTT
TRBV12-3/TRBV12-4	-	TRBJ2-3	TRBD2	CASSFPLAGVADTQYF	TGTGCCAGCAGTTTCCCATTAGCGGGAGTAGCAGATACGCAGTATTTT
TRBV5-1	few	TRBJ2-3	-	CASSRTVDTDTQYF	TGCGCCAGCAGCCGGACAGTAGACACAGATACGCAGTATTTT
TRBV29-1	-	TRBJ2-2	TRBD1	CSVRTGANTGELFF	TGCAGCGTGCGGACAGGGGCGAACACCGGGGAGCTGTTTTTT
TRBV9	-	TRBJ2-5	-	CASSAPGTTQETQYF	TGTGCCAGCAGCGCGCCAGGGACAACCCAAGAGACCCAGTACTTC